This T cell receptor beta chain was recovered during a study of blood T cells in healthy people across ages. The table lists this clonotype with a few counts. The second PCR ran about 6 to 12 cycles with a sample-barcoded 5' primer and J-beta primers. TCRdb re-called the 5' RACE reads with MiXCR, one entry per CDR3 protein. The sample holds 800,000 to 950,000 distinct CDR3 sequences; roughly 43% are singletons and the top ten take roughly 12%. V gave up 1 base and J gave up 6 bases, with 12 bases separating them. Germline V CDR1 and CDR2: SGDLS, YYNGEE. The CDR3 totals 14 residues. V and J are TRBV9 and TRBJ2-3; D remains unclear. The TCR was taken from a man aged 25 to 45 in good health. What was sequenced was blood. The CDR3 DNA sequence: TGTGCCAGCAGCGTATCCCCTAAGGAGGATACGCAGTATTTT. Amino acids: CASSVSPKEDTQYF.